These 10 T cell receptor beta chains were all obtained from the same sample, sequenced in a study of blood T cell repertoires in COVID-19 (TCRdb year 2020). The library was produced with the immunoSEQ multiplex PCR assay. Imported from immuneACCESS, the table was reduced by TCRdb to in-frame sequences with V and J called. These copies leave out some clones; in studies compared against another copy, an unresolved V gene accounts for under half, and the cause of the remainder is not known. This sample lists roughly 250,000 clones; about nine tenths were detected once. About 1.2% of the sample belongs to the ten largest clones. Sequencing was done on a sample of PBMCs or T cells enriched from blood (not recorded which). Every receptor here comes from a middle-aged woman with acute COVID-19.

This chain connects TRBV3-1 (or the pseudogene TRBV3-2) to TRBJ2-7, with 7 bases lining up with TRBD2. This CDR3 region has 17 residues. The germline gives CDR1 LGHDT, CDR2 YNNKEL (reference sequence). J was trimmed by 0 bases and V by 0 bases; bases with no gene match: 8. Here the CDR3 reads CASSQDFSGGSSYEQYV. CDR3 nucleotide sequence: TGTGCCAGCAGCCAAGATTTCTCCGGCGGGAGCTCCTACGAGCAGTACGTC.

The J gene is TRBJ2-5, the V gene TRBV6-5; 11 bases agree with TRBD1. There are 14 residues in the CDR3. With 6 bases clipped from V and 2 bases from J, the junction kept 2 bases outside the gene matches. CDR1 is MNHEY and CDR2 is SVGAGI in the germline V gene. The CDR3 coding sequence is TGTGCCAGCAGAAGGGACAGGGGGCAAGAGACCCAGTACTTC. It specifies CASRRDRGQETQYF.

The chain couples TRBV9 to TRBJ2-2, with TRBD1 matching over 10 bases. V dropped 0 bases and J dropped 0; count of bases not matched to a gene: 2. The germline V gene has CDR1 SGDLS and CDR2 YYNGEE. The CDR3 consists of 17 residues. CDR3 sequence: CASSVGGTGANTGELFF. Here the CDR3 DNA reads TGTGCCAGCAGCGTAGGCGGGACAGGGGCGAACACCGGGGAGCTGTTTTTT.

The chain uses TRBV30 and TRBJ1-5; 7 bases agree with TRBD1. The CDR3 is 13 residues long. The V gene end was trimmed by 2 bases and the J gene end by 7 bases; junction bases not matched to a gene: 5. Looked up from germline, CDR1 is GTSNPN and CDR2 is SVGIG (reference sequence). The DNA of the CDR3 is TGTGCCTGGAGTATTCAGGGGGGCCAGCCCCAGCATTTT. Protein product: CAWSIQGGQPQHF.

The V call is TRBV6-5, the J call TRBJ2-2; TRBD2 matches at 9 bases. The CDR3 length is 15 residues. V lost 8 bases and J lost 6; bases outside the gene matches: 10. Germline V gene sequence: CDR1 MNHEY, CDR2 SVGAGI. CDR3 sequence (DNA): TGTGCCAGCGGGATTGGAGGACTAGCGTCCGGGGAGCTGTTTTTT. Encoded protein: CASGIGGLASGELFF.

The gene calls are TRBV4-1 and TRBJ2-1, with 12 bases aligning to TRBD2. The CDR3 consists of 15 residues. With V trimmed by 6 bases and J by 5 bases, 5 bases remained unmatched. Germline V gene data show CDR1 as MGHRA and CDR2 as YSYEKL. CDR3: CASRSGLAGNNEQFF. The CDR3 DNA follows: TGCGCCAGCAGATCTGGACTAGCGGGGAACAATGAGCAGTTCTTC.

The CDR3 protein is CASSREFLGTQYF. CDR3 DNA: TGTGCCAGCAGCCGGGAGTTCCTGGGGACCCAGTACTTC. V and J are TRBV14 and TRBJ2-5; a weak D match, TRBD2 (5 bases). The CDR3 extends over 13 amino acids. The V gene lost 4 bases and the J gene lost 7 bases, with 13 bases spanning the gap. Germline loops: CDR1 SGHDN, CDR2 FVKESK. Supplemented by reference TRBV14 and TRBJ2-5, the full variable domain reads EAGVTQFPSHSVIEKGQTVTLRCDPISGHDNLYWYRRVMGKEIKFLLHFVKESKQDESGMPNNRFLAERTGGTYSTLKVQPAELEDSGVYFCASSREFLGTQYFGPGTRLLVL.

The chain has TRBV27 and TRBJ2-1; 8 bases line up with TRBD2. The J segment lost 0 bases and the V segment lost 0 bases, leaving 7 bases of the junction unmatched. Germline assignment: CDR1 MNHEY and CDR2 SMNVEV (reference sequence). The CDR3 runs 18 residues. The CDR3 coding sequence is TGTGCCAGCAGTTTATCCGTCACTAGCGGAGGCTCCTACAATGAGCAGTTCTTC. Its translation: CASSLSVTSGGSYNEQFF.

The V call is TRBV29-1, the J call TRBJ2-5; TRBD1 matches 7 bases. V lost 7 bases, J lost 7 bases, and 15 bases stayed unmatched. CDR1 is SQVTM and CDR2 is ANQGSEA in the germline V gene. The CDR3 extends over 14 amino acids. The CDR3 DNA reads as TGCAGCGGGAAGGGGCAGGGGGACGTCGGGACCCAGTACTTC. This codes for CSGKGQGDVGTQYF.

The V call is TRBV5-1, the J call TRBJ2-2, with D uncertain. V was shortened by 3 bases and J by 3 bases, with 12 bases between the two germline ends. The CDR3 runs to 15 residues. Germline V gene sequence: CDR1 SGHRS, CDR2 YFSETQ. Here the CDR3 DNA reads TGCGCCAGCAGCTCCTCACCGAGTGACACCGGGGAGCTGTTTTTT. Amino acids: CASSSSPSDTGELFF. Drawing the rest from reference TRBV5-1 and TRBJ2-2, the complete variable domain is KAGVTQTPRYLIKTRGQQVTLSCSPISGHRSVSWYQQTPGQGLQFLFEYFSETQRNKGNFPGRFSGRQFSNSRSEMNVSTLELGDSALYLCASSSSPSDTGELFFGEGSRLTVL.